This T cell receptor (beta chain) was found in a study of T-cell reconstitution after alpha-beta-depleted transplantation in children. The study's findings and limits: Alpha-beta T cells about two months after transplant reportedly derived from several hundred expanded graft clones. The main origin of T-cell counts and diversity one year after transplant was newly produced T cells. Where some patients showed high TCRbeta diversity at day 60, it came from recipient T cells and thymic progenitors that had survived.

The authors prepared the TCRbeta library with unique molecular identifiers. TCRdb ran MiXCR on the PCR reads and lists one entry per CDR3 protein. The data show fewer than 550,000 distinct CDR3 sequences, more than 9.5% seen once. Germline CDR1 and CDR2: SGHTA and FQGNSA. J lost 3 bases, V lost 2 bases, and 10 bases had no gene match. The CDR3 loop spans 17 amino acids. For this clonotype: Its antigen is currently unknown.

This sample comprised PBMCs, mostly from graft donor cells, obtained 180 days after TCRalphabeta/CD19-depleted stem cell transplant. The chain links TRBV7-2 to TRBJ2-1; 7 positions match TRBD1. This clonotype was sampled from a female patient aged 2-9 years who had a stem cell transplant for aplastic anemia, so the T cells may come from the graft donor. The CDR3 sequence is CASSLSFRDRYYNEQFF. The CDR3 DNA sequence: TGTGCCAGCAGCTTATCTTTTAGGGACAGATACTACAATGAGCAGTTCTTC.